The 26 T cell receptor beta chains below come from one sample, sequenced in a study of blood T cell repertoires in COVID-19. Clones were read by immunoSEQ multiplex PCR, and TCRdb kept only the in-frame ones, dropping some. The sample records approximately 230,000 clones, 75% to 90% being singletons. Sequenced input: PBMCs or T cells enriched from blood (not recorded which). These receptors originate from a woman aged 30 to 39 with acute COVID-19.

The V and J genes are TRBV14 and TRBJ2-2; 7 bases align to TRBD1. CDR1 is SGHDN, CDR2 FVKESK, per germline. V gave up 7 bases and J gave up 6 bases; unmatched junction bases: 5. The CDR3 runs 13 residues. For the CDR3, the DNA is TGTGCCAGCAAAAGAACAGGGGCCGGGGAGCTGTTTTTT. It encodes CASKRTGAGELFF.

The chain carries TRBV28 and TRBJ1-5; D not certain. Germline values: CDR1 MDHEN, CDR2 SYDVKM. Trimming pared 1 base from V and 9 bases from J, leaving 7 bases between. CDR3 length: 12 amino acids. The CDR3 is CASSLLTRPQHF. The CDR3, as DNA: TGTGCCAGCAGTTTATTAACACGGCCCCAGCATTTT.

The CDR3 protein is CASDRGINTGELFF. The CDR3 DNA is TGTGCCAGCGACAGGGGGATTAACACCGGGGAGCTGTTTTTT. This sequence joins TRBV7-2 and TRBJ2-2, with TRBD1 matching over 9 bases. The length of the CDR3 is 14 residues. Looked up from germline, CDR1 is SGHTA and CDR2 is FQGNSA. The V gene end was trimmed by 8 bases and the J gene end by 2 bases; junction bases not matched to a gene: 3.

V gene TRBV3-1 (or the pseudogene TRBV3-2) combines with J gene TRBJ1-2; D unresolved. CDR3 size: 17 residues. Trimming stripped 6 bases from V and 0 bases from J, with 20 bases between. CDR1 is LGHDT, CDR2 YNNKEL, per germline (reference sequence). The CDR3 spells CASRSMKYYPTNYGYTF. CDR3 coding DNA: TGTGCCAGCAGGAGCATGAAATACTATCCCACTAACTATGGCTACACCTTC.

The chain combines TRBV27 with TRBJ2-3, with 8 positions matching TRBD2. This CDR3 comprises 14 residues. Trimming cost V 6 bases and J 6 bases; bases outside gene matches: 8. CDR1 MNHEY and CDR2 SMNVEV come from the germline V gene (reference sequence). CDR3 amino acids: CASRPSGFWDTQYF. CDR3 DNA: TGTGCCAGCAGGCCTAGCGGGTTTTGGGATACGCAGTATTTT.

This clone was picked up one time. The chain is built from TRBV5-4 and TRBJ1-2, with D maybe TRBD1 (6 bases). This CDR3 contains 15 residues. Trimming shortened V by 4 bases and J by 3 bases, and 16 bases separated the two germline ends. Per germline, CDR1 SGHNT and CDR2 YYREEE (reference sequence). CDR3 sequence reads: CASSTSGGRDYGYTF. The DNA of the CDR3 is TGTGCCAGCAGCACCTCGGGGGGGCGTGACTATGGCTACACCTTC. Together with reference TRBV5-4 and TRBJ1-2, the CDR3 gives the full variable domain: ETGVTQSPTHLIKTRGQQVTLRCSSQSGHNTVSWYQQALGQGPQFIFQYYREEENGRGNFPPRFSGLQFPNYSSELNVNALELDDSALYLCASSTSGGRDYGYTFGSGTRLTVV.

This rearrangement joins TRBV15 to TRBJ2-5, with D possibly being TRBD2 (6 bases). The CDR3 sequence is 14 residues long. The V end lost 3 bases, the J end lost 5 bases, and 13 bases lay between the germline ends. The germline gives CDR1 LNHNV, CDR2 YYDKDF (reference sequence). CDR3 nucleotides: TGTGCCACCAGCAGCCCGGGACTTTTGGAGACCCAGTACTTC. It translates to CATSSPGLLETQYF.

The CDR3 sequence is CASSSGGAYNEQFF. The CDR3 nucleotides read TGCGCCAGCAGCTCAGGGGGCGCCTACAATGAGCAGTTCTTC. The chain carries TRBV5-1 and TRBJ2-1, with 8 bases that match TRBD1. Germline trimming cut 3 bases from V and 2 bases from J; bases unmatched to any gene: 1. Germline CDR1 and CDR2: SGHRS and YFSETQ. There are 14 residues in the CDR3.

This rearrangement joins TRBV16 to TRBJ1-2; TRBD1 matches at 10 bases. Germline CDR1 reads KGHSY; CDR2 reads FQNENV. V was pared by 2 bases and J by 7 bases, with 13 bases of the junction left unmatched. CDR3 length: 17 residues. The CDR3 here is CASSQIQPGQGYRGYTF. CDR3 bases: TGTGCCAGCAGCCAAATTCAGCCGGGACAGGGGTATCGTGGCTACACCTTC.

This clone was seen only a few times. This chain joins TRBV2 and TRBJ2-7; no firm D call. V was pared by 8 bases and J by 9 bases, with 17 bases between. Germline CDR1 is SNHLY and CDR2 is FYNNEI. The CDR3 is 12 residues long. CDR3 nucleotide sequence: TGTGCCAGCCAGTTGGGCAGACCTGGGCAGTACTTC. Its protein product is CASQLGRPGQYF.

The chain combines TRBV7-2 with TRBJ2-5; TRBD1 matches 9 bases. Germline CDR1 is SGHTA and CDR2 is FQGNSA. CDR3 length equals 14 residues. V lost 3 bases to trimming and J lost 4 bases; unmatched junction nucleotides: 3. The CDR3 sequence: CASSFDRGSETQYF. DNA of the CDR3: TGTGCCAGCAGCTTCGACAGGGGGTCAGAGACCCAGTACTTC.

The chain carries TRBV12-5 and TRBJ2-2; D is possibly TRBD2 (6 bases). From germline, CDR1 is LGHNT and CDR2 FRNRAP. CDR3 size: 18 residues. Trimming stripped 0 bases from V and 6 bases from J, with 20 bases between. DNA of the CDR3: TGTGCTAGTGGTTTGGTAGGCGTAGCGGAGAACTACGCCGGGGAGCTGTTTTTT. This sequence encodes CASGLVGVAENYAGELFF.

J is TRBJ2-7 and V is TRBV6-5, with D unclear. The germline gives CDR1 MNHEY, CDR2 SVGAGI. V lost 0 bases and J lost 2, with 5 bases in between. This CDR3 comprises 13 residues. CDR3 amino acids: CASSYSPAYEQYF. DNA of the CDR3: TGTGCCAGCAGTTACTCGCCAGCCTACGAGCAGTACTTC.

The chain employs TRBV28 and TRBJ2-5; 14 nucleotides agree with TRBD2. Germline trimming cut 6 bases from V and 1 base from J; bases unmatched to any gene: 7. The CDR3 is made up of 17 amino acids. The germline gives CDR1 MDHEN, CDR2 SYDVKM. The CDR3 DNA follows: TGTGCCAGCAGCCGGACTAGCGGGGGGCAATCCCAAGAGACCCAGTACTTC. The encoded protein is CASSRTSGGQSQETQYF.

The chain is built from TRBV19 and TRBJ1-1; 9 bases agree with TRBD1. Per the germline V gene, CDR1 is LNHDA and CDR2 is SQIVND (reference sequence). This CDR3 has 15 residues. J was trimmed by 1 base and V by 3 bases; bases with no gene match: 3. CDR3 coding DNA: TGTGCCAGTAGTATCAGGGGACAGGGGAACACTGAAGCTTTCTTT. Residues: CASSIRGQGNTEAFF.

The chain is built from TRBV28 and TRBJ2-4, with a possible D match to TRBD1 (6 bases). V lost 6 bases to trimming and J lost 0 bases, with 12 bases between them. CDR3 length equals 15 residues. Germline V CDR1 and CDR2: MDHEN, SYDVKM. CDR3 DNA sequence: TGTGCCAGCAGGGCCGGGACACAAGCCAAAAACATTCAGTACTTC. This translates into CASRAGTQAKNIQYF.

This chain joins TRBV7-3 and TRBJ1-1; tentative D call: TRBD1 (5 bases). This CDR3 comprises 13 residues. Trimming took off 4 bases at V and 1 base at J, with 7 bases between the two ends. In germline, CDR1 is SGHTA, CDR2 FQGTGA. CDR3 amino acids: CASSYTGNTEAFF. The CDR3 region has the DNA TGTGCCAGCAGCTATACAGGGAACACTGAAGCTTTCTTT.

This clone appeared a few times. The J gene is TRBJ2-7, the V gene TRBV7-2; D is possibly TRBD2 (5 bases). The germline V gene has CDR1 SGHTA and CDR2 FQGNSA. Deletions cut 2 bases from V and 9 bases from J, with 17 bases between. The CDR3 contains 14 residues. CDR3 DNA: TGTGCCAGCAGCTTACTTTCGGTGGGAGAGGGGCAGTACTTC. Translated: CASSLLSVGEGQYF.

The V and J genes are TRBV20-1 and TRBJ1-3, with D tentatively TRBD1 (6 bases). CDR3 size: 16 residues. V was clipped by 3 bases and J by 4 bases, with 19 bases between them. In germline, CDR1 is DFQATT, CDR2 SNEGSKA (reference sequence). CDR3 nucleotide sequence: TGCAGTGCTAGTCACCAGACAGGACCTCTGGGAAACACCATATATTTT. Translating it yields CSASHQTGPLGNTIYF.

This rearrangement joins TRBV7-8 to TRBJ2-7; D gene unclear. The V end was cut by 1 base, the J end by 2 bases, with 15 bases between. CDR1 and CDR2 from the germline V gene are SGHVS and FQNEAQ. The CDR3 contains 16 residues. DNA for the CDR3: TGTGCCAGCAGCTTAGGGATGGCACAGACGACCTACGAGCAGTACTTC. Translated, it gives CASSLGMAQTTYEQYF.

The chain employs TRBV18 and TRBJ2-6; tentative D call: TRBD2 (6 bases). Trimming cost V 6 bases and J 0 bases, with 12 bases left between them. Per germline, CDR1 KGHSH and CDR2 LQKENI. The CDR3 totals 16 residues. The CDR3 sequence: CASSGTGDSGANVLTF. The CDR3, as DNA: TGTGCCAGCTCCGGAACGGGGGACTCTGGGGCCAACGTCCTGACTTTC.

This clone was detected a few times. The gene calls are TRBV2 and TRBJ2-3; TRBD2 aligns across 7 bases. The germline gives CDR1 SNHLY, CDR2 FYNNEI. V shed 6 bases, J shed 4 bases, and the junction held 13 bases outside the gene matches. The CDR3 runs 16 residues. CDR3 sequence reads: CASRGVTSVQADTQYF. DNA for the CDR3: TGTGCCAGCAGGGGCGTAACTAGCGTTCAGGCAGATACGCAGTATTTT.

The genes are TRBV6-2 or TRBV6-3 and TRBJ1-6; perhaps TRBD1 as D (6 bases). Looked up from germline, CDR1 is MNHEY and CDR2 is SVGEGT. Between the trimmed V and J ends, which lost 0 bases and 7 bases, there was a span of 13 bases. This CDR3 spans 16 amino acids. CDR3 bases: TGTGCCAGCAGTTACTCGGACAGTCCCGGCAATTCACCCCTCCACTTT. Amino acid sequence: CASSYSDSPGNSPLHF.

The V call is TRBV2, the J call TRBJ2-5, with TRBD2 identical over 14 bases. Germline CDR1 is SNHLY and CDR2 is FYNNEI. This CDR3 region has 14 residues. With V trimmed by 4 bases and J by 8 bases, 3 bases remained unmatched. The CDR3, as DNA: TGTGCCAGCAGTGGGGGACTAGCGGGAGAAACCCAGTACTTC. Translated, it gives CASSGGLAGETQYF. Supplemented by reference TRBV2 and TRBJ2-5, the full variable domain reads EPEVTQTPSHQVTQMGQEVILRCVPISNHLYFYWYRQILGQKVEFLVSFYNNEISEKSEIFDDQFSVERPDGSNFTLKIRSTKLEDSAMYFCASSGGLAGETQYFGPGTRLLVL.

This sequence joins TRBV3-1 (or the pseudogene TRBV3-2) and TRBJ2-7; 10 bases map to TRBD1. This CDR3 spans 15 amino acids. Germline assignment: CDR1 LGHDT and CDR2 YNNKEL (reference sequence). J lost 1 base, V lost 4 bases, and 4 bases had no gene match. The CDR3 region has the DNA TGTGCCAGCAGCCCCCGACAGGGGGCTTCCTACGAGCAGTACTTC. This codes for CASSPRQGASYEQYF.

This chain uses TRBV11-2 with TRBJ1-2, with 10 bases fitting TRBD1. Trimming at V came to 2 bases and at J to 4 bases, leaving 16 bases not matched to a gene. The CDR3 contains 19 residues. Germline V gene sequence: CDR1 SGHAT, CDR2 FQNNGV. Here the CDR3 DNA reads TGTGCCAGCAGCTTACTCCCCGTCCGACAGGGGGCGGCTGGCTATGGCTACACCTTC. Translated, it gives CASSLLPVRQGAAGYGYTF.